The 15 T cell receptor beta chains below come from one sample, sequenced in a study of post-analysis software for immune sequencing data. Their target antigens are unknown. TCR beta cDNA libraries had unique molecular identifiers. TCRdb reprocessed the PCR reads with MiXCR, giving one entry per CDR3 protein. The table shows around 190,000 distinct CDR3 sequences, with 29% occurring only once. Findings and limits, study-wide: Controls showed lower frequencies than patients for roughly 5 TRBV segments, and TRBV5-6, TRBV5-1 and TRBV20-1 were among these.

What was sequenced was blood. These receptors all stem from a girl aged 2-17 years with multiple sclerosis.

V usage is TRBV10-3 and J usage is TRBJ1-2; TRBD1 matches 8 bases. The CDR3 totals 16 residues. Per the germline V gene, CDR1 is ENHRY and CDR2 is SYGVKD. Trimming took 0 bases from V and 7 from J; bases not matched to a gene: 10. In nucleotides, the CDR3 is TGTGCCATCAGTGAGTCGACTCCCGGACAGGGTCGTGGCTACACCTTC. This codes for CAISESTPGQGRGYTF.

The table lists this clonotype with many counts. The chain links TRBV20-1 to TRBJ2-7; D is perhaps TRBD1 (5 bases). The germline V gene encodes CDR1 DFQATT and CDR2 SNEGSKA (reference sequence). Trimming cost V 1 base and J 1 base, with 8 bases left between them. The CDR3 sequence is 13 residues long. DNA for the CDR3: TGCAGTGCTAGAGTGGCAGGGTCCTACGAGCAGTACTTC. This gives the protein CSARVAGSYEQYF.

This sequence joins TRBV7-2 and TRBJ2-3; TRBD2 is a possible D gene (5 bases). The CDR3 length is 19 residues. Germline CDR1 is SGHTA and CDR2 is FQGNSA. V dropped 5 bases and J dropped 1 base, with 25 bases sitting between them. CDR3 sequence: CASSPNPFFRGRGTDTQYF. CDR3 sequence (DNA): TGTGCCAGCAGCCCCAACCCTTTCTTCCGTGGGAGAGGCACAGATACGCAGTATTTT.

This clonotype was recorded a few times. The chain joins TRBV28 to TRBJ2-7, with 12 bases aligning to TRBD1. V lost 0 bases, J lost 3 bases, and 6 bases stayed unmatched. The CDR3 length is 17 residues. Per the germline V gene, CDR1 is MDHEN and CDR2 is SYDVKM. The chain's CDR3 is CASSLWAGTGGNYEQYF. CDR3 bases: TGTGCCAGCAGTTTATGGGCCGGGACAGGGGGCAACTACGAGCAGTACTTC.

This clonotype was detected ten times or more. This sequence joins TRBV15 and TRBJ2-3; TRBD2 might be the D (5 bases). The CDR3 is 18 residues long. Per germline, CDR1 LNHNV and CDR2 YYDKDF (reference sequence). V was shortened by 0 bases and J by 4 bases, with 20 bases between the two germline ends. This chain's CDR3 is CATSRDRFHGGSADTQYF. Written as DNA, the CDR3 is TGTGCCACCAGCAGAGATCGGTTCCACGGAGGTAGCGCAGATACGCAGTATTTT.

This clonotype was observed at least ten times. This chain joins TRBV7-9 and TRBJ1-5; D is unclear. In germline, CDR1 is SEHNR, CDR2 FQNEAQ (reference sequence). V lost 1 base to trimming and J lost 0 bases, with 7 bases between them. The CDR3 contains 15 residues. CDR3 bases: TGTGCCAGCAGCTTAGGCAGTAATAGCAATCAGCCCCAGCATTTT. Translation: CASSLGSNSNQPQHF.

This clonotype was seen a few times. CDR3 nucleotide sequence: TGTGCCAGCAGTTTTGGGTCTGGGGCCAACGTCCTGACTTTC. Protein product: CASSFGSGANVLTF. The chain has TRBV25-1 and TRBJ2-6; D unclear. Trimming pared 5 bases from V and 1 base from J, leaving 6 bases between. The CDR3 totals 14 residues. CDR1 is MGHDK and CDR2 is SYGVNS in the germline V gene.

On this clonotype itself: One junction end disagrees with the germline gene, perhaps due to a read error. The chain employs TRBV27 and TRBJ2-6; no reliable D call. Germline CDR1 is MNHEY and CDR2 is SMNVEV (reference sequence). The CDR3 consists of 17 residues. CDR3 residues: CASREDPSDAGSNVLTF. The CDR3 DNA reads as TGTGCCAGCAGAGAGGACCCTTCTGACGCTGGGTCCAACGTCCTGACTTTC.

Of note for this clonotype: This clone may be a read error of a much larger clone one base away. V is TRBV20-1 and J is TRBJ2-7; weak D call: TRBD2 (6 bases). The V end was cut by 6 bases, the J end by 7 bases, with 22 bases between. CDR1 and CDR2 from the germline V gene are DFQATT and SNEGSKA (reference sequence). This CDR3 is 14 amino acids long. The chain's CDR3 is CSARGRRTYNEQYF. CDR3 DNA sequence: TGCAGTGCCCGGGGGAGACGGACCTACAATGAGCAGTACTTC.

This clonotype was observed once. This clone may be a read error of a much larger clone one base away. This chain links TRBV12-3 or TRBV12-4 with TRBJ1-2; D is ambiguous. The CDR3 runs 12 residues. The ends were cut back, 7 bases at V and 5 bases at J, with 11 bases in the middle. The CDR3 region is CASNFYNYGYTF. The CDR3 bases are TGTGCCAGCAATTTCTATAATTATGGCTACACCTTC.

The gene calls are TRBV28 and TRBJ1-1; D uncertain. V was clipped by 5 bases and J by 2 bases, with 21 bases between them. CDR1 and CDR2 (germline): MDHEN, SYDVKM. The CDR3 sequence is 17 residues long. The CDR3 here is CASSPTHDHRPNTEAFF. The DNA of the CDR3 is TGTGCCAGCAGTCCAACACACGATCATAGACCTAACACTGAAGCTTTCTTT.

This chain uses TRBV14 with TRBJ2-5; D is perhaps TRBD2 (5 bases). The CDR3 runs 14 residues. V was pared by 5 bases and J by 5 bases, with 15 bases between. CDR1 is SGHDN and CDR2 is FVKESK in the germline V gene. For the CDR3, the DNA is TGTGCCAGCAGCAACACTAAGGGCGGGGAGACCCAGTACTTC. Amino acid sequence: CASSNTKGGETQYF.

This clonotype was picked up a small number of times. The rearrangement links TRBV27 to TRBJ2-1; no definite D call. V lost 7 bases to trimming and J lost 0 bases, with 7 bases between them. There are 13 residues in the CDR3. Per the germline V gene, CDR1 is MNHEY and CDR2 is SMNVEV (reference sequence). The CDR3: CASNWSSYNEQFF. Here the CDR3 DNA reads TGTGCCAGCAATTGGAGCTCCTACAATGAGCAGTTCTTC.

This clonotype was seen more than once but under ten times. The rearrangement joins TRBV29-1 to TRBJ1-1; the D is unclear. The length of the CDR3 is 16 residues. Per the germline V gene, CDR1 is SQVTM and CDR2 is ANQGSEA. The ends were cut back, 4 bases at V and 1 base at J, with 19 bases in the middle. The CDR3, as DNA: TGCAGCGTTGTGGTCTGGGCGGTCGGTAAGAACACTGAAGCTTTCTTT. Its protein product is CSVVVWAVGKNTEAFF. The full variable domain, completed using reference TRBV29-1 and TRBJ1-1, is SAVISQKPSRDICQRGTSLTIQCQVDSQVTMMFWYRQQPGQSLTLIATANQGSEATYESGFVIDKFPISRPNLTFSTLTVSNMSPEDSSIYLCSVVVWAVGKNTEAFFGQGTRLTVV.

The sample holds a few counts of this clonotype. The V gene is TRBV20-1, the J gene TRBJ2-1; TRBD2 agrees at 12 bases. There are 15 residues in the CDR3. Unmatched junction bases numbered 11, after V lost 7 bases and J lost 7 bases. Germline lookup yields CDR1 DFQATT and CDR2 SNEGSKA (reference sequence). CDR3 region: CSVAKRTSGENEQFF. In DNA form, the CDR3 reads TGCAGTGTAGCCAAGAGGACTAGCGGGGAAAATGAGCAGTTCTTC.